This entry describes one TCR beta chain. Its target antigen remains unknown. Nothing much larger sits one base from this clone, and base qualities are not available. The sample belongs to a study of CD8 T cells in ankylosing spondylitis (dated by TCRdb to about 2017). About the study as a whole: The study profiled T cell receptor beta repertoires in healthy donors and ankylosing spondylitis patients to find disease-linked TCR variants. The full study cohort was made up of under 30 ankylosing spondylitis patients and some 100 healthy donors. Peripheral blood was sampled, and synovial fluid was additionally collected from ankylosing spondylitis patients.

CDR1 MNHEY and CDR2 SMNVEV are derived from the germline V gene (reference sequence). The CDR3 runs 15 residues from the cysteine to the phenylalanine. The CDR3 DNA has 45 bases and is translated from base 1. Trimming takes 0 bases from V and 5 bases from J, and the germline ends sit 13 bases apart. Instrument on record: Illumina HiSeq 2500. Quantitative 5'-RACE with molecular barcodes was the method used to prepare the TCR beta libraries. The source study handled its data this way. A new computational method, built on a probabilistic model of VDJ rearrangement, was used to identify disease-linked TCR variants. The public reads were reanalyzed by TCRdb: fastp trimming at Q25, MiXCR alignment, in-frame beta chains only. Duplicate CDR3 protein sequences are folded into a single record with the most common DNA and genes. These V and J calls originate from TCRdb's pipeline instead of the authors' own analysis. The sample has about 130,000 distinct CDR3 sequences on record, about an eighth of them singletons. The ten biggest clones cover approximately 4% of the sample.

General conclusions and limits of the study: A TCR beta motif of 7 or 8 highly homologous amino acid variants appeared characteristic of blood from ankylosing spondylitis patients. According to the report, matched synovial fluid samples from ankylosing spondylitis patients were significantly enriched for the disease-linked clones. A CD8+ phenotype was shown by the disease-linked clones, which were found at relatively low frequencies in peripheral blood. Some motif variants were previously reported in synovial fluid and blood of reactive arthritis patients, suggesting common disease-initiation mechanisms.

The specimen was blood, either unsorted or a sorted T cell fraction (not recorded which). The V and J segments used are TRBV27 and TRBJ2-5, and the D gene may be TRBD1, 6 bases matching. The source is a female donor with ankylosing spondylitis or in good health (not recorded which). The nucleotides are TGTGCCAGCAGTTTATCTGAGGGGGTTCGCGAGACCCAGTACTTC. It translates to CASSLSEGVRETQYF.